A single sample gave rise to the 11 T cell receptor beta chains below, sequenced in a study of metastatic and nonmetastatic thyroid tumors. The entire patient cohort was treatment-naive prior to thyroid surgery. TCRdb recomputed clones from the PCR reads via MiXCR. The table includes about 41,000 clones, 28% detected once. The sequencing input was blood. The receptors were sampled from a male donor with papillary thyroid cancer or a benign thyroid nodule (not recorded which). Some clones in this sample may be carry-over from other donors' samples.

This clone was seen at least ten times. V and J are TRBV20-1 and TRBJ1-2; a weak D match, TRBD1 (5 bases). Germline CDR1 and CDR2: DFQATT and SNEGSKA (reference sequence). The V end was cut by 0 bases, the J end by 5 bases, with 10 bases between. The CDR3 is 13 residues long. CDR3 in amino acids: CSARDQGLYGYTF. In DNA, the CDR3 is TGCAGTGCTAGAGATCAGGGCCTTTATGGCTACACCTTC.

This rearrangement joins TRBV20-1 to TRBJ2-7; TRBD2 matches at 10 bases. Germline CDR1 reads DFQATT; CDR2 reads SNEGSKA (reference sequence). V was pared by 0 bases and J by 6 bases, with 5 bases of the junction left unmatched. This CDR3 has 14 amino acids. The CDR3 is CSARDPAGGREQYF. DNA of the CDR3: TGCAGTGCTAGAGATCCAGCGGGAGGGCGCGAGCAGTACTTC.

In this sample, this clone is medium-sized. V is TRBV20-1 and J is TRBJ2-1; no firm D call. The V and J ends lost 3 bases and 5 bases respectively, with 11 bases between them. Per germline, CDR1 DFQATT and CDR2 SNEGSKA (reference sequence). The CDR3 contains 13 residues. The CDR3, as DNA: TGCAGTGCTAGGGCCAACCTAGACAATGAGCAGTTCTTC. It translates to CSARANLDNEQFF.

This clone occurred many times. CDR3 sequence reads: CASSLRRLEQYF. For the CDR3, the DNA is TGTGCCAGCAGCTTGCGGCGTCTCGAGCAGTACTTC. The chain employs TRBV5-6 and TRBJ2-7; D unclear. The CDR3 consists of 12 residues. V lost 1 base and J 6 bases, leaving 8 bases between the germline ends. Looked up from germline, CDR1 is SGHDT and CDR2 is YYEEEE. The full variable domain, with the rest looked up from reference TRBV5-6 and TRBJ2-7, is DAGVTQSPTHLIKTRGQQVTLRCSPKSGHDTVSWYQQALGQGPQFIFQYYEEEERQRGNFPDRFSGHQFPNYSSELNVNALLLGDSALYLCASSLRRLEQYFGPGTRLTVT.

In its sample, this clone was seen many times. V usage is TRBV27 and J usage is TRBJ1-2; possible D gene TRBD1, 6 bases. Germline loops: CDR1 MNHEY, CDR2 SMNVEV (reference sequence). V was clipped by 10 bases and J by 5 bases, with 20 bases between them. This CDR3 has 14 amino acids. The CDR3 loop reads CATAPLAGVYGYTF. In DNA form, the CDR3 reads TGTGCCACGGCTCCTTTGGCAGGGGTTTATGGCTACACCTTC.

At least ten counts were recorded for this clone. V is TRBV5-1 and J is TRBJ2-2; 13 nucleotides align to TRBD2. This CDR3 has 17 residues. Germline V lookup: CDR1 SGHRS, CDR2 YFSETQ. J lost 0 bases, V lost 2 bases, and 1 base had no gene match. The CDR3: CASSLGTSGANTGELFF. CDR3 DNA sequence: TGCGCCAGCAGCTTAGGGACTAGCGGGGCGAACACCGGGGAGCTGTTTTTT. Using reference TRBV5-1 and TRBJ2-2 for the parts outside the CDR3, the full variable domain is KAGVTQTPRYLIKTRGQQVTLSCSPISGHRSVSWYQQTPGQGLQFLFEYFSETQRNKGNFPGRFSGRQFSNSRSEMNVSTLELGDSALYLCASSLGTSGANTGELFFGEGSRLTVL.

CDR3 DNA sequence: TGCGCCAGCAGCGCCGAGGCGGGAGTGTCCTACGAGCAGTACTTC. As protein: CASSAEAGVSYEQYF. The V and J genes are TRBV5-1 and TRBJ2-7; 7 bases align to TRBD2. Trimming at V came to 4 bases and at J to 1 base, leaving 8 bases not matched to a gene. CDR1 is SGHRS, CDR2 YFSETQ, per germline. There are 15 residues in the CDR3.

The rearrangement joins TRBV3-1 to TRBJ2-7; 8 bases are a match to TRBD2. Germline loops: CDR1 LGHDT, CDR2 YNNKEL (reference sequence). The J segment lost 3 bases and the V segment lost 4 bases, leaving 8 bases of the junction unmatched. The CDR3 spans 15 residues. The CDR3 spells CASSPLGREDYEQYF. The CDR3 bases are TGTGCCAGCAGCCCTCTTGGGCGGGAGGACTACGAGCAGTACTTC.

V gene TRBV5-1 combines with J gene TRBJ2-7; D uncertain. Germline CDR1 reads SGHRS; CDR2 reads YFSETQ. The ends were cut back, 1 base at V and 4 bases at J, with 9 bases in the middle. CDR3 length equals 13 residues. As DNA, the CDR3 is TGCGCCAGCAGCTTGCGCGGACCGTACGAGCAGTACTTC. The encoded protein is CASSLRGPYEQYF.

Of note for this clone: An end of the junction does not agree with germline; a read error may underlie this. The CDR3 nucleotides are TGTGCCATCAGCTTGTCCCGGTCAGATTCCTACGAGCAGTACTTC. Translation: CAISLSRSDSYEQYF. The rearrangement links TRBV5-4 to TRBJ2-7; D remains unclear. The germline V gene has CDR1 SGHNT and CDR2 YYREEE (reference sequence). The CDR3 length is 15 residues.

This clone has ten or more counts. The rearrangement joins TRBV20-1 to TRBJ2-3; D gene ambiguous. This CDR3 contains 15 residues. V was cut by 0 bases and J by 1 base, with 11 bases left in between. Germline-derived CDR1 and CDR2 are DFQATT and SNEGSKA (reference sequence). The DNA for the CDR3 is TGCAGTGCTAGAGATACGAGCGTCGGCACAGATACGCAGTATTTT. Translating it yields CSARDTSVGTDTQYF.